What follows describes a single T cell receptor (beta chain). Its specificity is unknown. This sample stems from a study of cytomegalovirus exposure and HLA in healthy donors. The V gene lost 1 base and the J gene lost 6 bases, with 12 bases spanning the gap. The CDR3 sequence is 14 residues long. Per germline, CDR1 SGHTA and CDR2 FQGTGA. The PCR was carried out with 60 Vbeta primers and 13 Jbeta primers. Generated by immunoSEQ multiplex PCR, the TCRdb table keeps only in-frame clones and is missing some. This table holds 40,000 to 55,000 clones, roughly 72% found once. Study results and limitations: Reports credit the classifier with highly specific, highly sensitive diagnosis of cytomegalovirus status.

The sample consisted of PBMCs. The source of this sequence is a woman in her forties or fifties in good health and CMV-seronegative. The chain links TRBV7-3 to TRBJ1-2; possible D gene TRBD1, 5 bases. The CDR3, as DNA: TGTGCCAGCAGCTTAAGTGCGGGGGAAGATGGCTACACCTTC. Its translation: CASSLSAGEDGYTF. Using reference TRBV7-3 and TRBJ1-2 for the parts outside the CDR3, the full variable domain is GAGVSQTPSNKVTEKGKYVELRCDPISGHTALYWYRQSLGQGPEFLIYFQGTGAADDSGLPNDRFFAVRPEGSVSTLKIQRTERGDSAVYLCASSLSAGEDGYTFGSGTRLTVV.